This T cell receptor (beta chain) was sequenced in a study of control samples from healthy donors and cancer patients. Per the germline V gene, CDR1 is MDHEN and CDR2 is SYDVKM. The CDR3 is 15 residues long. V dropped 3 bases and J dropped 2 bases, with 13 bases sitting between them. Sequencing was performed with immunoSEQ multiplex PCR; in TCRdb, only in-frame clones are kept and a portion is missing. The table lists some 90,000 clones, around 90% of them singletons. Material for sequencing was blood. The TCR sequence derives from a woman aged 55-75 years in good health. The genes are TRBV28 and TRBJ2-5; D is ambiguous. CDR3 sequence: CASSFGRPLQETQYF. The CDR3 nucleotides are TGTGCCAGCAGTTTTGGGCGGCCACTACAAGAGACCCAGTACTTC. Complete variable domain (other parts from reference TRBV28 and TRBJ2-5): DVKVTQSSRYLVKRTGEKVFLECVQDMDHENMFWYRQDPGLGLRLIYFSYDVKMKEKGDIPEGYSVSREKKERFSLILESASTNQTSMYLCASSFGRPLQETQYFGPGTRLLVL.